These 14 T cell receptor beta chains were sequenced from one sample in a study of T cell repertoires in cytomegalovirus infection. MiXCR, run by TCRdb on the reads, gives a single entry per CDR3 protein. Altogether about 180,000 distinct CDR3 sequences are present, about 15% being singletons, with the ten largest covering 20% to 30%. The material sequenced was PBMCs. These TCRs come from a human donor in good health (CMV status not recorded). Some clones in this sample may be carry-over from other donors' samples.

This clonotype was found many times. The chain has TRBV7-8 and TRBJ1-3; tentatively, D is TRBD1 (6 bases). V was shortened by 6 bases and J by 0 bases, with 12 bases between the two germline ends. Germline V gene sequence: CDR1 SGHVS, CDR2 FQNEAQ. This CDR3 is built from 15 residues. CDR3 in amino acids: CASRGATYSGNTIYF. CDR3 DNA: TGTGCCAGCAGGGGGGCTACCTACTCTGGAAACACCATATATTTT.

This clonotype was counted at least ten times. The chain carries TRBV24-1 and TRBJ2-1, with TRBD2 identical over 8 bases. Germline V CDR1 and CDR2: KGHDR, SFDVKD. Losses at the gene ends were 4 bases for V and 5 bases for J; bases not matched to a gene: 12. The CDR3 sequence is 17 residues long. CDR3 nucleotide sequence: TGTGCCACCAGTGACCCTTCCGGGGGGGCGGTGGACAATGAGCAGTTCTTC. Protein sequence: CATSDPSGGAVDNEQFF.

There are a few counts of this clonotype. The CDR3 DNA reads TGTGCCAGCAGCCCGGGGGCGATCACAGATACGCAGTATTTT. Protein sequence: CASSPGAITDTQYF. The chain is built from TRBV28 and TRBJ2-3, with D perhaps being TRBD1 or TRBD2 (6 bases each). V lost 6 bases and J lost 2, with 12 bases in between. CDR1 is MDHEN and CDR2 is SYDVKM in the germline V gene. There are 14 residues in the CDR3. Complete variable domain (other parts from reference TRBV28 and TRBJ2-3): DVKVTQSSRYLVKRTGEKVFLECVQDMDHENMFWYRQDPGLGLRLIYFSYDVKMKEKGDIPEGYSVSREKKERFSLILESASTNQTSMYLCASSPGAITDTQYFGPGTRLTVL.

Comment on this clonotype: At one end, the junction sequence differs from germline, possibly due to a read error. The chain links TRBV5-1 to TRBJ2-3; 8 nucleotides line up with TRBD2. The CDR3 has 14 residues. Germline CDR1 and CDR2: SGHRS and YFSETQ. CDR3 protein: CTSSLGLDMDTQYF. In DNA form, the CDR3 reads TGCACCAGCAGCTTGGGACTAGATATGGATACGCAGTATTTT.

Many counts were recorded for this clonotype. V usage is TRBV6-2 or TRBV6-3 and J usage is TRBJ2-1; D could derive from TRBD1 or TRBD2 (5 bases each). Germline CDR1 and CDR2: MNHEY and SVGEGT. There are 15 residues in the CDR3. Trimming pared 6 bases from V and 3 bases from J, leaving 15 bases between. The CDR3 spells CASSRGTLYYNEQFF. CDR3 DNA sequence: TGTGCCAGCAGCAGAGGGACCTTATACTACAATGAGCAGTTCTTC.

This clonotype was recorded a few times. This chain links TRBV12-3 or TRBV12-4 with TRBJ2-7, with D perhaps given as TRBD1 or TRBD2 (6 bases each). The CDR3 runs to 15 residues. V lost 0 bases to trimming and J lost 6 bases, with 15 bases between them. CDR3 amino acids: CASSLAMGGASEQYF. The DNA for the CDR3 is TGTGCCAGCAGTTTAGCGATGGGGGGCGCGTCCGAGCAGTACTTC.

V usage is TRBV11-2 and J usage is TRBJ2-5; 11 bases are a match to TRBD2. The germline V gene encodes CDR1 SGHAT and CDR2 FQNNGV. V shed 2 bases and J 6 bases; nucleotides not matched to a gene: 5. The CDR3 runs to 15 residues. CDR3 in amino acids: CASSLLAGGHQTQYF. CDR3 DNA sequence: TGTGCCAGCAGCTTACTAGCGGGGGGACATCAGACCCAGTACTTC.

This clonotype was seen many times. CDR3 loop: CASSPPDSVEAFF. CDR3 in DNA: TGTGCCAGCAGCCCACCTGACAGTGTTGAAGCTTTCTTT. This chain joins TRBV28 and TRBJ1-1; D is possibly TRBD1 (5 bases). Germline CDR1 and CDR2: MDHEN and SYDVKM. Trimming cost V 6 bases and J 7 bases, with 15 bases left between them. The CDR3 has 13 amino acids. Combining the CDR3 with reference TRBV28 and TRBJ1-1 gives the whole variable domain DVKVTQSSRYLVKRTGEKVFLECVQDMDHENMFWYRQDPGLGLRLIYFSYDVKMKEKGDIPEGYSVSREKKERFSLILESASTNQTSMYLCASSPPDSVEAFFGQGTRLTVV.

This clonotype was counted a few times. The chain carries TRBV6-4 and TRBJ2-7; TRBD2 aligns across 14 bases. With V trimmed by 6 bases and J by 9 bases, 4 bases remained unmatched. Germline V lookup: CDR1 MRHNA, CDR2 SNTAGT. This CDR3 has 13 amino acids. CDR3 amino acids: CASSGLAGGGQYF. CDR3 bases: TGTGCCAGCAGCGGACTAGCGGGAGGAGGGCAGTACTTC.

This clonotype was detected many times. CDR3 sequence (DNA): TGTGCCAGCAAGGATTACGTGAACACTGAAGCTTTCTTT. Translated, it gives CASKDYVNTEAFF. The chain couples TRBV28 to TRBJ1-1; D is ambiguous. This CDR3 contains 13 residues. Germline CDR1 MDHEN, CDR2 SYDVKM. Deletions cut 7 bases from V and 0 bases from J, with 9 bases between.

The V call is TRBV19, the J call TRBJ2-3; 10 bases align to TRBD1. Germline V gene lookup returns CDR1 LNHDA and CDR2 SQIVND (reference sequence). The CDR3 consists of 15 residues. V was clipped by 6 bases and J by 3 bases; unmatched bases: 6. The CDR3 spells CASRRPGQGTDTQYF. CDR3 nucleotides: TGTGCCAGTAGGAGGCCGGGACAGGGGACAGATACGCAGTATTTT. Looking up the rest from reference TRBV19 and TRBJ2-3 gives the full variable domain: DGGITQSPKYLFRKEGQNVTLSCEQNLNHDAMYWYRQDPGQGLRLIYYSQIVNDFQKGDIAEGYSVSREKKESFPLTVTSAQKNPTAFYLCASRRPGQGTDTQYFGPGTRLTVL.

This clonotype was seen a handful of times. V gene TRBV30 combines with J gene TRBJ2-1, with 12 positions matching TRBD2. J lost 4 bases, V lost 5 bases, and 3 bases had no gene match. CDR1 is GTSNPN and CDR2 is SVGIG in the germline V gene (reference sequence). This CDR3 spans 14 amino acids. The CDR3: CAWLAGGRYNEQFF. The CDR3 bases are TGTGCCTGGCTAGCGGGAGGGAGGTACAATGAGCAGTTCTTC.

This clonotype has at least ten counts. The CDR3 loop is CASSGTGGMYEQYF. As DNA, the CDR3 is TGTGCCAGCAGCGGGACAGGGGGCATGTACGAGCAGTACTTC. The rearrangement links TRBV7-2 to TRBJ2-7, with 12 bases identical to TRBD1. The CDR3 totals 14 residues. Germline assignment: CDR1 SGHTA and CDR2 FQGNSA. V lost 5 bases and J lost 4; bases outside the gene matches: 3.

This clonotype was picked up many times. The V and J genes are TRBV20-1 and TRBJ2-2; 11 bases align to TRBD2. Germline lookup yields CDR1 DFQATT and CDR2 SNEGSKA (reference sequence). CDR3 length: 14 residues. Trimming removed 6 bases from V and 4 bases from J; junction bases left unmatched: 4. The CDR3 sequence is CSAMGTSGTGELFF. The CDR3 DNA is TGCAGTGCCATGGGGACTAGCGGCACCGGGGAGCTGTTTTTT.